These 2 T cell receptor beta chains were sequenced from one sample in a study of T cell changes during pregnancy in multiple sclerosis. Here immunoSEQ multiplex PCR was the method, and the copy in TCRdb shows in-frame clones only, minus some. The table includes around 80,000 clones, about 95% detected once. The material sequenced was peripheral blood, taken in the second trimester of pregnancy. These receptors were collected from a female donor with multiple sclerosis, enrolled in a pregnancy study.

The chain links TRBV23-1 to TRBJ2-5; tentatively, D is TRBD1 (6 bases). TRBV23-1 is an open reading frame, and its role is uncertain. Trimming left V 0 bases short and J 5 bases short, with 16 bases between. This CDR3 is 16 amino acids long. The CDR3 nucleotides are TGCGCCAGCAGTCAATCGCAGGGGACGGGGCAGGAGACCCAGTACTTC. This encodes CASSQSQGTGQETQYF.

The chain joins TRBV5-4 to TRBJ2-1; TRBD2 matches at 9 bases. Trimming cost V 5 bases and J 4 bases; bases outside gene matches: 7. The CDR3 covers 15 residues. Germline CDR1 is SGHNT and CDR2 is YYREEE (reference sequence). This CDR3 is CASRSAGGRYNEQFF. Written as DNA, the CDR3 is TGTGCCAGCAGGTCCGCGGGAGGGAGGTACAATGAGCAGTTCTTC.